The 10 T cell receptor beta chains reported below all come from one sample, sequenced in a study of T cell repertoires in cytomegalovirus infection. TCRdb ran MiXCR on the reads and lists one entry per CDR3 protein. The sample shows 200,000 to 250,000 distinct CDR3 sequences, approximately 24% of them seen only once. Source material: CD8+ T cells from PBMCs. The receptors were gathered from a human donor in good health (CMV status not recorded). Some clones in this sample may be carry-over from other donors' samples.

This clonotype was seen a few times. This CDR3 reads CATTDGQSTDTQYF. CDR3 nucleotides: TGCGCCACCACCGACGGACAGTCCACAGATACGCAGTATTTT. The chain is built from TRBV5-1 and TRBJ2-3; the D gene is possibly TRBD1 (6 bases). Trimming removed 9 bases at V and 2 bases at J, with 16 bases between. Germline CDR1 reads SGHRS; CDR2 reads YFSETQ. The CDR3 covers 14 residues.

In this sample, this clonotype turned up a few times. V gene TRBV20-1 combines with J gene TRBJ2-2; D unresolved. Between the trimmed V and J ends, which lost 3 bases and 5 bases, there was a span of 13 bases. Per the germline V gene, CDR1 is DFQATT and CDR2 is SNEGSKA (reference sequence). The length of the CDR3 is 14 residues. CDR3 coding DNA: TGCAGTGCTAGGTGGCTAGATGGTACCGGGGAGCTGTTTTTT. It codes for CSARWLDGTGELFF.

The gene calls are TRBV3-1 and TRBJ1-5; D gene unclear. Trimming cost V 4 bases and J 7 bases, with 14 bases left between them. Germline V gene data show CDR1 as LGHDT and CDR2 as YNNKEL (reference sequence). This CDR3 is 14 amino acids long. Here the CDR3 DNA reads TGTGCCAGCAGCCCGTCTCCTCCGTACCAGCCCCAGCATTTT. Translated, it gives CASSPSPPYQPQHF.

The chain carries TRBV20-1 and TRBJ1-4; D call uncertain. V lost 6 bases and J 5 bases, leaving 16 bases between the germline ends. Per the germline V gene, CDR1 is DFQATT and CDR2 is SNEGSKA (reference sequence). The CDR3 contains 14 residues. CDR3 loop: CSAVDTLVNEKLFF. CDR3 DNA: TGCAGTGCCGTAGACACTCTTGTGAATGAAAAACTGTTTTTT.

V gene TRBV14 combines with J gene TRBJ1-4; possible D gene TRBD1, 5 bases. V was trimmed by 0 bases and J by 0 bases, leaving 11 bases between them. Looked up from germline, CDR1 is SGHDN and CDR2 is FVKESK. CDR3 length: 17 residues. The CDR3 DNA reads as TGTGCCAGCAGCCAAGATCTCCTGACAGCAACTAATGAAAAACTGTTTTTT. Translation: CASSQDLLTATNEKLFF.

The rearrangement joins TRBV7-9 to TRBJ1-1, with 8 bases identical to TRBD1. With V trimmed by 7 bases and J by 2 bases, 12 bases remained unmatched. CDR3 length: 16 amino acids. Germline V gene data show CDR1 as SEHNR and CDR2 as FQNEAQ (reference sequence). CDR3 DNA: TGTGCCAGCATCCCGGCTGGACAGGGAGTCAACACTGAAGCTTTCTTT. Translating gives CASIPAGQGVNTEAFF.

The table lists this clonotype with a few counts. The chain is built from TRBV12-3 or TRBV12-4 and TRBJ2-7, with 10 nucleotides matching TRBD1. Trimming cost V 7 bases and J 3 bases; bases outside gene matches: 9. The CDR3 is made up of 15 amino acids. CDR3 DNA sequence: TGTGCCAGCATGCCCGGGACAGGGGCATTCTACGAGCAGTACTTC. Translating it yields CASMPGTGAFYEQYF.

This chain joins TRBV20-1 and TRBJ1-5; 8 positions agree with TRBD1. After removal of 3 bases from V and 7 bases from J, the junction contained 8 bases not matched to a gene. From germline, CDR1 is DFQATT and CDR2 SNEGSKA (reference sequence). The CDR3 runs to 14 residues. The CDR3 region is CSARSTGVGQPQHF. The DNA of the CDR3 is TGCAGTGCTAGGTCGACAGGGGTGGGGCAGCCCCAGCATTTT.

The rearrangement joins TRBV14 to TRBJ1-2; D is unclear. The length of the CDR3 is 15 residues. Germline CDR1 is SGHDN and CDR2 is FVKESK. Trimming removed 1 base at V and 3 bases at J, with 12 bases between. CDR3 region: CASSQGPGYDYGYTF. CDR3 sequence (DNA): TGTGCCAGCAGCCAAGGTCCCGGCTACGACTATGGCTACACCTTC.

This clonotype was recorded a few times. The chain carries TRBV29-1 and TRBJ2-7; 11 bases fit TRBD1. The CDR3 contains 14 residues. The germline CDR1 and CDR2 sequences are SQVTM and ANQGSEA. V lost 7 bases, J lost 2 bases, and 7 bases stayed unmatched. CDR3: CSALGTGGAYEQYF. The DNA of the CDR3 is TGCAGCGCCCTAGGGACAGGGGGAGCCTACGAGCAGTACTTC.